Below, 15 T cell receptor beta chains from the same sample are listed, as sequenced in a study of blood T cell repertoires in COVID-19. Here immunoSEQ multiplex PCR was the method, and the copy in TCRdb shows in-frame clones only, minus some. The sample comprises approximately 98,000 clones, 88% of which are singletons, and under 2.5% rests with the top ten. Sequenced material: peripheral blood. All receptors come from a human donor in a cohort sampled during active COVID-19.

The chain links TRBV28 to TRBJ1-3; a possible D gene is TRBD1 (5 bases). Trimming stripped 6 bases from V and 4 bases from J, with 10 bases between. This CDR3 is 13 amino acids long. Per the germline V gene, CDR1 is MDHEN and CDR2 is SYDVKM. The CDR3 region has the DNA TGTGCCAGCAGGGGGCAAACGGGAAACACCATATATTTT. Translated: CASRGQTGNTIYF.

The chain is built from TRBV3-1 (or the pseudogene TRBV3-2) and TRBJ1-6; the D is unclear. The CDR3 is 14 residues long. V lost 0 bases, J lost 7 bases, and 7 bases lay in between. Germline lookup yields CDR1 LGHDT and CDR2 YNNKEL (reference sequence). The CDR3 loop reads CASSQEFENSPLHF. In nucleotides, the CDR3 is TGTGCCAGCAGCCAAGAGTTTGAGAATTCACCCCTCCACTTT.

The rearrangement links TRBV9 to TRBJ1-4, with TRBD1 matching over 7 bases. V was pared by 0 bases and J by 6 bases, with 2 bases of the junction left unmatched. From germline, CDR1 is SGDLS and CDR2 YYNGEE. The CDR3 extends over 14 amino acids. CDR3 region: CASSVGQGDEKLFF. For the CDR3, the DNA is TGTGCCAGCAGCGTAGGGCAGGGGGATGAAAAACTGTTTTTT.

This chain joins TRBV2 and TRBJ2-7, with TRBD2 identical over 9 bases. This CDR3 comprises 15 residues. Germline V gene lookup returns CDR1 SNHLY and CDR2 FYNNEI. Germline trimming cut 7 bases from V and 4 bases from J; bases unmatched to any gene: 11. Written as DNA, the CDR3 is TGTGCCAGCAATGCCCGCGGGGGGGGGTTTTACGAGCAGTACTTC. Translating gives CASNARGGGFYEQYF.

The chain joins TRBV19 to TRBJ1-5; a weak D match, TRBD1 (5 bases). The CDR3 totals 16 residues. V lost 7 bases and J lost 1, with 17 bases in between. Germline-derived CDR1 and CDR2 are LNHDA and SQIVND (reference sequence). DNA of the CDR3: TGTGCCAGTAAAAGGGGCGAGCTAAGGAGCAATCAGCCCCAGCATTTT. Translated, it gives CASKRGELRSNQPQHF.

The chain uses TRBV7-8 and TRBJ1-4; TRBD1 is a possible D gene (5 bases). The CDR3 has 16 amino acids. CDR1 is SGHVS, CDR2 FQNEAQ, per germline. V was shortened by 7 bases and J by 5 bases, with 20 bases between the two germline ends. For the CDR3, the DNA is TGTGCCAGCACCCCGTCGGGGGGGGTTTGGAATGAAAAACTGTTTTTT. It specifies CASTPSGGVWNEKLFF.

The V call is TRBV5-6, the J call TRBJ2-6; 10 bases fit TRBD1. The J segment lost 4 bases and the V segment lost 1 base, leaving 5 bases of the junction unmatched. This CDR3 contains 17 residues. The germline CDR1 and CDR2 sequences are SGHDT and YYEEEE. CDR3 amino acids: CASSLTGQGFGANVLTF. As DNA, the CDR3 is TGTGCCAGCAGCTTGACGGGACAGGGGTTCGGGGCCAACGTCCTGACTTTC.

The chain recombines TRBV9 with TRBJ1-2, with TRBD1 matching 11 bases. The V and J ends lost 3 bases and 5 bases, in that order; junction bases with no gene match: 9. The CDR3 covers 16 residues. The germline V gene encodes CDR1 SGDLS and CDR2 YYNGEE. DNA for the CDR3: TGTGCCAGCAGCGCCCAAGGGACAGGGGGTAATTATGGCTACACCTTC. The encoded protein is CASSAQGTGGNYGYTF.

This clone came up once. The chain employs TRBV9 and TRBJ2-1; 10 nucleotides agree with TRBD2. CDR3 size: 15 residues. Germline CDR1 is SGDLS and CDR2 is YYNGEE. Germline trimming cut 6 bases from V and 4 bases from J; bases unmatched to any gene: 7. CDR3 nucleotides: TGTGCCAGCACCACAACTAGCGGGGAGTACAATGAGCAGTTCTTC. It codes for CASTTTSGEYNEQFF.

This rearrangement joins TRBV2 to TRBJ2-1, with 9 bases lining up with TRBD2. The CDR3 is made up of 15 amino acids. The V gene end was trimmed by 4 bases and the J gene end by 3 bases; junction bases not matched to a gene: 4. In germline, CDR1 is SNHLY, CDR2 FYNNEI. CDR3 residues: CASSGGGGGYNEQFF. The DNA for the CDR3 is TGTGCCAGCAGTGGTGGCGGGGGGGGCTACAATGAGCAGTTCTTC.

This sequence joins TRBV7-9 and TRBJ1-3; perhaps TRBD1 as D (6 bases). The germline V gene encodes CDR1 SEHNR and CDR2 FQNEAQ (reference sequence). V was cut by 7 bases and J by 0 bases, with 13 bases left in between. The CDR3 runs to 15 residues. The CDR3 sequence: CASNGGDNSGNTIYF. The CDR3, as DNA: TGTGCCAGCAACGGGGGGGACAACTCTGGAAACACCATATATTTT.

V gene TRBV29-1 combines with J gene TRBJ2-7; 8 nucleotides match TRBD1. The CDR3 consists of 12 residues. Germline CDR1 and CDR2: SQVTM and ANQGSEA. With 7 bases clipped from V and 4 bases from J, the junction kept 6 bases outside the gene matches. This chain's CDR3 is CSASGGLYEQYF. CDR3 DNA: TGCAGCGCTTCAGGGGGCCTTTACGAGCAGTACTTC.

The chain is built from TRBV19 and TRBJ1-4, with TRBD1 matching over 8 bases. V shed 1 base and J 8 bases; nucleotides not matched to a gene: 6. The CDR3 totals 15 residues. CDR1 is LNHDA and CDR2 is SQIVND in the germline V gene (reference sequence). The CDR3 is CASSIAGQGREKLFF. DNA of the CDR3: TGTGCCAGTAGTATAGCCGGACAGGGTAGAGAAAAACTGTTTTTT.

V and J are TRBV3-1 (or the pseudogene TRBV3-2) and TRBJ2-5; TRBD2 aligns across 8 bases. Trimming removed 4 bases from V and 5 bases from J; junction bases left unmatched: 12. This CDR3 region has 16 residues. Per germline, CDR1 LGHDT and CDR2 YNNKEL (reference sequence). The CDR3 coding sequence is TGTGCCAGCAGCCCCACGGGGGTAGCGGGGTGGGAGACCCAGTACTTC. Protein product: CASSPTGVAGWETQYF.

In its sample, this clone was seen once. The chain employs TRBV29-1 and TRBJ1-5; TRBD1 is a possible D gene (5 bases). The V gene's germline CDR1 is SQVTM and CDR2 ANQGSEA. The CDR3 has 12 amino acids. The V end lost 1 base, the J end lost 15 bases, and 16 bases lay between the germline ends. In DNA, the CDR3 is TGCAGCGTTGAAGGGGGCGAAGGTGGTGTGCATTTT. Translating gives CSVEGGEGGVHF.